The 11 T cell receptor beta chains below were found in one sample sequenced in a study of shared clonotypes between healthy human individuals. Sequenced by immunoSEQ multiplex PCR; TCRdb stores in-frame clones only, minus some. This sample yields more than 1.2 million clones, of which 98% to 99% are seen a single time; about 0.4% belongs to the top ten. The sample taken for sequencing was naive CD4+ T cells sorted from blood. Specified subset: CD45RA+ positively selected. The origin of the receptors is a man younger than 45 in good health.

The rearrangement uses TRBV9 and TRBJ1-2; D possibly corresponds to TRBD1 (5 bases). V shed 1 base and J shed 0 bases, with 16 bases lying between them. Germline-derived CDR1 and CDR2 are SGDLS and YYNGEE. This CDR3 is 17 amino acids long. CDR3 in DNA: TGTGCCAGCAGCGTACCCCCCGATACAGGAGCTAACTATGGCTACACCTTC. It codes for CASSVPPDTGANYGYTF.

Notes on this clone: The same CDR3 arises from other DNA sequences in this sample as well. The chain carries TRBV6-5 and TRBJ1-1; D unresolved. The V gene lost 2 bases and the J gene lost 1 base, with 5 bases spanning the gap. The CDR3 length is 13 residues. Germline-derived CDR1 and CDR2 are MNHEY and SVGAGI. The DNA of the CDR3 is TGTGCCAGCAGTTACGTCCCGAACACTGAAGCTTTCTTT. Its protein product is CASSYVPNTEAFF.

The chain is built from TRBV11-2 and TRBJ2-1; 13 positions agree with TRBD2. Germline V lookup: CDR1 SGHAT, CDR2 FQNNGV. V trimming: 3 bases; J trimming: 4 bases; junction bases outside the gene matches: 3. The CDR3 length is 16 residues. DNA of the CDR3: TGTGCCAGCAGCTTGGGACTAGCGGGACCTTACAATGAGCAGTTCTTC. It specifies CASSLGLAGPYNEQFF.

The J gene is TRBJ2-1, the V gene TRBV28; 12 nucleotides agree with TRBD2. J lost 7 bases, V lost 2 bases, and 12 bases had no gene match. This CDR3 region has 18 residues. Germline lookup yields CDR1 MDHEN and CDR2 SYDVKM. The CDR3 loop is CASSLGPLAGGSRNEQFF. In nucleotides, the CDR3 is TGTGCCAGCAGTTTAGGTCCACTAGCGGGAGGAAGTAGGAATGAGCAGTTCTTC.

V usage is TRBV9 and J usage is TRBJ2-3; possibly TRBD1 for D (5 bases). The CDR3 is made up of 12 amino acids. V was shortened by 5 bases and J by 3 bases, with 7 bases between the two germline ends. Germline CDR1 reads SGDLS; CDR2 reads YYNGEE. CDR3 amino acids: CASSQGTDTQYF. For the CDR3, the DNA is TGTGCCAGCAGTCAGGGAACAGATACGCAGTATTTT.

On this clone itself: The sample contains more than one DNA sequence encoding this CDR3. The chain couples TRBV6-5 to TRBJ1-1, with no clear D. The CDR3 consists of 13 residues. The V gene's germline CDR1 is MNHEY and CDR2 SVGAGI. V gave up 2 bases and J gave up 1 base, with 5 bases separating them. CDR3 in amino acids: CASSYGTNTEAFF. In DNA form, the CDR3 reads TGTGCCAGCAGTTACGGCACGAACACTGAAGCTTTCTTT.

In regard to this clone: In the same sample, other DNA sequences code for this CDR3. V and J are TRBV5-4 and TRBJ2-7; 8 bases map to TRBD1. Trimming removed 3 bases from V and 5 bases from J; junction bases left unmatched: 7. CDR1 is SGHNT and CDR2 is YYREEE in the germline V gene (reference sequence). The CDR3 consists of 14 residues. CDR3 in amino acids: CASSSGQGRDEQYF. As DNA, the CDR3 is TGTGCCAGCAGCTCCGGACAGGGCAGGGACGAGCAGTACTTC.

V and J are TRBV7-2 and TRBJ2-7; D perhaps matches TRBD2 (5 bases). CDR3 length equals 16 residues. CDR1 SGHTA and CDR2 FQGNSA come from the germline V gene. V shed 1 base and J shed 3 bases, with 16 bases lying between them. DNA for the CDR3: TGTGCCAGCAGCTTAGATCTTCCTAGCTTCAGCTACGAGCAGTACTTC. This gives the protein CASSLDLPSFSYEQYF.

The V and J genes are TRBV4-2 and TRBJ2-3; possibly TRBD2 for D (6 bases). The CDR3 totals 18 residues. Trimming removed 7 bases from V and 6 bases from J, with 29 bases in between. Germline lookup yields CDR1 LGHNA and CDR2 YNFKEQ. CDR3 sequence reads: CASMKIELAGPFMDTQYF. Here the CDR3 DNA reads TGTGCCAGCATGAAAATCGAACTAGCTGGGCCGTTTATGGATACGCAGTATTTT.

This rearrangement joins TRBV10-3 to TRBJ1-2, with 7 bases aligning to TRBD1. This CDR3 comprises 16 residues. Germline CDR1 reads ENHRY; CDR2 reads SYGVKD. With 0 bases clipped from V and 9 bases from J, the junction kept 13 bases outside the gene matches. CDR3 loop: CAISESGSRGAMRYTF. Written as DNA, the CDR3 is TGTGCCATCAGTGAGTCGGGTTCCAGGGGGGCAATGCGCTACACCTTC.

This chain links TRBV5-1 with TRBJ2-7; perhaps TRBD2 as D (5 bases). Germline assignment: CDR1 SGHRS and CDR2 YFSETQ. V gave up 0 bases and J gave up 6 bases, with 10 bases separating them. CDR3 size: 13 residues. CDR3 bases: TGCGCCAGCAGCTTGGATAGCGTGTCCGAGCAGTACTTC. It specifies CASSLDSVSEQYF.